This entry features one T cell receptor (beta chain) sequence. Its specificity is unknown. Sample-barcoded 5' priming and a J-beta primer mix drove a second PCR of roughly 6 to 12 cycles. TCRdb processed the 5' RACE reads anew with MiXCR; each CDR3 protein has one entry. The sample consists of hundreds of thousands of distinct CDR3 sequences, under 45% of them appearing once. The source of the sample is a study of blood T cells in healthy people across ages. The CDR3 covers 15 residues. The V gene's germline CDR1 is WSHSY and CDR2 SAAADI. V was clipped by 4 bases and J by 3 bases, with 10 bases between them. Regarding the study as a whole: Strongly correlated with naive T cell percentage was TCR beta diversity. A roughly linear age-dependent decrease characterized TCR beta diversity per million T cells.

The chain couples TRBV10-2 to TRBJ1-6; D gene unclear. The sample consisted of blood. The receptor comes from a man aged 60 to 69 in good health. The CDR3 region is CASSGTGSYNSPLHF. The CDR3 DNA sequence: TGCGCCAGCAGTGGAACGGGCAGCTATAATTCACCCCTCCACTTT.